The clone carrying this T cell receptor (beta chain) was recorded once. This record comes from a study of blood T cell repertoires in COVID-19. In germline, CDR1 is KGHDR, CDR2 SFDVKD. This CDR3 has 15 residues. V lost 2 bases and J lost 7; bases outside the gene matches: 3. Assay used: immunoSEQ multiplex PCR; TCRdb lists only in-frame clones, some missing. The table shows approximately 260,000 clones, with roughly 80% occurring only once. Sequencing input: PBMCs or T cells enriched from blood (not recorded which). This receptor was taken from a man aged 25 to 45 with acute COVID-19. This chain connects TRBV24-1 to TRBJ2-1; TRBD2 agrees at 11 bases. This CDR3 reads CATSDSLAGGNEQFF. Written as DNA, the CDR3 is TGTGCCACCAGTGATTCCTTAGCGGGGGGGAATGAGCAGTTCTTC.